This T cell receptor beta chain came from a study of T-cell memory formation after mild COVID-19. V gave up 3 bases and J gave up 4 bases; unmatched junction bases: 6. The V gene's germline CDR1 is SGHVS and CDR2 FNYEAQ. The CDR3 is made up of 15 amino acids. TCRdb passed the 5' RACE reads through MiXCR, listing each CDR3 protein once. The sample includes a few hundred thousand distinct CDR3 sequences, 25% to 30% of them seen just once. General observations from the study: Shrinking CD4+ clones resided mostly in CM and EM, and CD8+ ones in EMRA.

In its sample, this clonotype was seen a few times. Its antigen is not known. The sample consisted of PBMCs or a T cell subset sorted from them (not recorded which). The chain joins TRBV7-6 to TRBJ2-1, with 7 nucleotides matching TRBD1. This clonotype was obtained from an adult woman who had mild COVID-19 (a few samples of this study predate the infection). Cell type and time point are not known. This CDR3 reads CASSFAGGAYNEQFF. In nucleotides, the CDR3 is TGTGCCAGCAGCTTCGCAGGGGGTGCATACAATGAGCAGTTCTTC.